Reported below is one T cell receptor (beta chain). What it binds is not known. The time point here: week 35, safety follow-up. Each dose delivered 300 ug of mutant IDH1 20-mer peptide subcutaneously with imiquimod. Patients came in for eight vaccinations, in weeks 1, 3, 5, 7, 11, 15, 19 and 23. The sample belongs to a study of a mutant IDH1 vaccine in newly diagnosed glioma. On the study more broadly: Vaccine dosing followed radiotherapy by 4-6 weeks, or accompanied temozolomide cycles. Prior therapy was radiotherapy, temozolomide, or both; most received both. Visit V12 happened at week 35; visit V13 happened at week 47.

Assay: immunoSEQ multiplex PCR; the TCRdb copy retains only in-frame clones and omits some. The sample contains tens of thousands of clones, under 90% of which appear only once. With V trimmed by 1 base and J by 4 bases, 11 bases remained unmatched. Germline V gene data show CDR1 as SGHRS and CDR2 as YFSETQ. The CDR3 runs to 17 residues. The sample in question was PBMCs, obtained from a glioma patient whose treatment included an IDH1 peptide vaccine. The V and J genes are TRBV5-1 and TRBJ2-1; 7 bases align to TRBD1. The TCR originated in a middle-aged woman with glioma. Some clones in this sample may be carry-over from other donors' samples. The CDR3 sequence is CASSLPGTARIYNEQFF. The CDR3 coding sequence is TGCGCCAGCAGCTTGCCCGGGACAGCAAGGATTTACAATGAGCAGTTCTTC.